One and the same sample provided the 12 T cell receptor beta chains below, sequenced in a study of T cell repertoires in cytomegalovirus infection. Each CDR3 protein gets one entry after TCRdb re-called the reads with MiXCR. In the table there are about 920,000 distinct CDR3 sequences, around 31% of which are singletons. Their recognized antigens are unknown. This specimen consisted of cultured CD8+ T cells from PBMCs, obtained from culture after CMV antigen stimulation. Receptor source: a human donor in good health (CMV status not recorded). Some clones in this sample may be carry-over from other donors' samples.

This clonotype was found a few times. This chain links TRBV11-2 with TRBJ2-3; D perhaps matches TRBD2 (7 bases). V lost 1 base, J lost 4 bases, and 15 bases lay in between. The V gene's germline CDR1 is SGHAT and CDR2 FQNNGV. This CDR3 region has 16 residues. The CDR3 reads CASSLAPGGQADTQYF. CDR3 sequence (DNA): TGTGCCAGCAGCTTAGCCCCGGGGGGCCAGGCAGATACGCAGTATTTT.

The chain has TRBV7-9 and TRBJ2-3; D perhaps matches TRBD2 (5 bases). Germline V gene data show CDR1 as SEHNR and CDR2 as FQNEAQ (reference sequence). The CDR3 runs to 18 residues. Between the trimmed V and J ends, which lost 1 base and 3 bases, there was a span of 20 bases. The CDR3 nucleotides read TGTGCCAGCAGCTTAGAGTCAAGGAGGTCTCGAATTACAGATACGCAGTATTTT. Its translation is CASSLESRRSRITDTQYF.

In this sample, this clonotype turned up many times. In DNA, the CDR3 is TGTGCCAGCAGCCCCTTTGGGGGAGTATTATCTGGAAACACCATATATTTT. Translating it yields CASSPFGGVLSGNTIYF. The rearrangement joins TRBV7-8 to TRBJ1-3, with TRBD1 as a possible D gene (5 bases). The CDR3 totals 17 residues. The germline V gene has CDR1 SGHVS and CDR2 FQNEAQ. The ends were cut back, 5 bases at V and 1 base at J, with 18 bases in the middle.

A remark on this clonotype: With a much larger clone just one base away, this may be a read error. The chain links TRBV7-4 to TRBJ1-3; 8 bases match TRBD1. Germline CDR1 SGHVT, CDR2 SQSDAQ. V gave up 11 bases and J gave up 5 bases; unmatched junction bases: 14. The CDR3 is 15 residues long. The CDR3 loop is CACTFLQGARNTIYF. For the CDR3, the DNA is TGTGCCTGCACCTTTCTCCAGGGGGCTAGAAACACCATATATTTT.

The chain couples TRBV7-2 to TRBJ1-2; D gene ambiguous. Germline V gene sequence: CDR1 SGHTA, CDR2 FQGNSA. The CDR3 length is 14 residues. The ends were cut back, 2 bases at V and 4 bases at J, with 11 bases in the middle. The CDR3 reads CASSLPSSGYGYTF. DNA of the CDR3: TGTGCCAGCAGCTTACCATCATCGGGCTATGGCTACACCTTC.

The V gene is TRBV2, the J gene TRBJ2-1; D unresolved. This CDR3 has 15 residues. The V gene lost 2 bases and the J gene lost 7 bases, with 15 bases spanning the gap. Germline CDR1 SNHLY, CDR2 FYNNEI. The CDR3 coding sequence is TGTGCCAGCAGTGAATCGCTCGGTCGGGCGAATGAGCAGTTCTTC. Protein: CASSESLGRANEQFF.

This clonotype appeared once. A clone one base away is much larger, so this may be a read error. This sequence joins TRBV7-2 and TRBJ1-1; D gene uncertain. CDR1 SGHTA and CDR2 FQGNSA come from the germline V gene. Trimming removed 2 bases from V and 0 bases from J, with 10 bases in between. The CDR3 is made up of 15 amino acids. The CDR3 spells CASSLKDDMNTEAFF. DNA for the CDR3: TGTGCCAGCAGCTTAAAGGACGACATGAACACTGAAGCTTTCTTT.

This clonotype appeared many times. J is TRBJ1-1 and V is TRBV7-9; D ambiguous. The CDR3 contains 16 residues. Trimming took 2 bases from V and 2 from J, leaving 15 bases between them. CDR1 and CDR2 (germline): SEHNR, FQNEAQ (reference sequence). The chain's CDR3 is CASSLYLGGRNTEAFF. CDR3 DNA: TGTGCCAGCAGCTTATATCTCGGCGGCCGAAACACTGAAGCTTTCTTT.

This clonotype has only a few counts. The genes are TRBV4-1 and TRBJ2-2; D ambiguous. Trimming pared 0 bases from V and 4 bases from J, leaving 6 bases between. The CDR3 length is 14 residues. Germline V CDR1 and CDR2: MGHRA, YSYEKL. The CDR3 sequence is CASSQERFTGELFF. The CDR3 coding sequence is TGCGCCAGCAGCCAAGAGCGGTTCACCGGGGAGCTGTTTTTT.

The genes are TRBV7-9 and TRBJ2-3; 8 bases agree with TRBD2. Germline-derived CDR1 and CDR2 are SEHNR and FQNEAQ (reference sequence). Losses at the gene ends were 5 bases for V and 0 bases for J; bases not matched to a gene: 4. The CDR3 runs 15 residues. CDR3 protein: CASSPGLDSTDTQYF. The CDR3 DNA follows: TGTGCCAGCAGCCCGGGACTAGATAGCACAGATACGCAGTATTTT. Combining the CDR3 with reference TRBV7-9 and TRBJ2-3 gives the whole variable domain DTGVSQNPRHKITKRGQNVTFRCDPISEHNRLYWYRQTLGQGPEFLTYFQNEAQLEKSRLLSDRFSAERPKGSFSTLEIQRTEQGDSAMYLCASSPGLDSTDTQYFGPGTRLTVL.

This chain connects TRBV7-6 to TRBJ1-2, with D perhaps matching TRBD1 (6 bases). CDR1 SGHVS and CDR2 FNYEAQ come from the germline V gene. The CDR3 spans 14 residues. V was shortened by 4 bases and J by 4 bases, with 13 bases between the two germline ends. As DNA, the CDR3 is TGTGCCAGCAGCTCTAGGCAGGGGCCCTATGGCTACACCTTC. Residues: CASSSRQGPYGYTF.

The CDR3 loop reads CASGFRGTGSYEQYV. CDR3 in DNA: TGTGCCAGCGGTTTTCGAGGGACAGGGTCCTACGAGCAGTACGTC. This chain joins TRBV27 and TRBJ2-7; 9 nucleotides match TRBD1. Germline values: CDR1 MNHEY, CDR2 SMNVEV (reference sequence). The CDR3 is made up of 15 amino acids.